The clone carrying this T cell receptor beta chain was seen ten or more times. These data belong to a study of T cells after yellow fever vaccination. Each CDR3 protein is one row after TCRdb ran MiXCR on the 5' RACE reads. This table has some 320,000 distinct CDR3 sequences, 8.5% to 10% appearing once. Germline CDR1 MNHNY, CDR2 SVGAGI (reference sequence). The CDR3 is made up of 15 amino acids. V lost 6 bases, J lost 6 bases, and 17 bases lay in between. The receptor was derived from a man younger than 35 who received the YFV17D yellow fever vaccine. The material sequenced was CD4+ T cells sorted from PBMCs, taken 5 days after the yellow fever booster vaccination. V gene TRBV6-6 combines with J gene TRBJ1-4; D is possibly TRBD1 (6 bases). CDR3 nucleotide sequence: TGTGCCAGCAGGGGTAACAGGGCCGAGTATGAAAAACTGTTTTTT. This sequence encodes CASRGNRAEYEKLFF.